A selection of T cell receptor beta chains follows, all from one sample in a study of vaccination effects on CD4 cells after COVID-19. Which antigens these TCRs recognize remains unknown. Generated by immunoSEQ multiplex PCR, the TCRdb table keeps only in-frame clones and is missing some. Among 35,000 to 45,000 clones, around 67% were seen once, and the ten largest hold approximately 33%. Material: CD4+ T cells from PBMCs cultured with a peptide pool, obtained before COVID-19 vaccination. The receptor set was obtained from a human donor who had a prior SARS-CoV-2 infection. The CDR3 runs from the conserved cysteine through the conserved F or W. D genes are given only for firm matches. Expanded clones get a size class; other rows say once, few or many, or leave the size out.

TRBJ1-1	TRBV25-1	.	.	16	CASSEWGGGDATEAFF	TGTGCCAGCAGTGAATGGGGCGGGGGAGATGCCACTGAAGCTTTCTTT
TRBJ1-5	TRBV19	.	.	15	CASAKTVYSNQPQHF	TGTGCCAGTGCCAAAACAGTTTATAGCAATCAGCCCCAGCATTTT
TRBJ2-1	TRBV24-1	once	.	16	CATSDSSASSYNEQFF	TGTGCCACCAGTGATTCTAGTGCGAGCTCCTACAATGAGCAGTTCTTC
TRBJ1-2	TRBV7-2	.	.	13	CASSRGTSYGYTF	TGTGCCAGCAGCCGAGGAACCAGCTATGGCTACACCTTC
TRBJ2-1	TRBV2	.	.	15	CASSETGTLNNEQFF	TGTGCCAGCAGTGAAACGGGGACTTTAAACAATGAGCAGTTCTTC
TRBJ2-2	TRBV6-1	once	TRBD1	17	CASSVGGRTANTGELFF	TGTGCCAGCAGTGTAGGGGGCAGGACGGCGAACACCGGGGAGCTGTTTTTT
TRBJ1-3	TRBV30	.	TRBD1	11	CASGGLDTIYF	TGTGCCTCAGGGGGCCTGGACACCATATATTTT
TRBJ1-2	TRBV11-3	once	.	13	CASSTRANYGYTF	TGTGCCAGCAGCACCAGGGCCAACTATGGCTACACCTTC
TRBJ1-6	TRBV12-5	.	.	13	CASGLVIGSPLHF	TGTGCTAGTGGTTTGGTTATAGGTTCACCCCTCCACTTT
TRBJ2-1	TRBV6-4	.	TRBD2	16	CASSDRTSGNIDEQFF	TGTGCCAGCAGTGACCGGACTAGCGGGAATATTGATGAGCAGTTCTTC
TRBJ2-1	TRBV20-1	.	TRBD2	16	CSASSLAGENYNEQFF	TGCAGTGCTAGTTCGCTAGCGGGAGAAAACTACAATGAGCAGTTCTTC